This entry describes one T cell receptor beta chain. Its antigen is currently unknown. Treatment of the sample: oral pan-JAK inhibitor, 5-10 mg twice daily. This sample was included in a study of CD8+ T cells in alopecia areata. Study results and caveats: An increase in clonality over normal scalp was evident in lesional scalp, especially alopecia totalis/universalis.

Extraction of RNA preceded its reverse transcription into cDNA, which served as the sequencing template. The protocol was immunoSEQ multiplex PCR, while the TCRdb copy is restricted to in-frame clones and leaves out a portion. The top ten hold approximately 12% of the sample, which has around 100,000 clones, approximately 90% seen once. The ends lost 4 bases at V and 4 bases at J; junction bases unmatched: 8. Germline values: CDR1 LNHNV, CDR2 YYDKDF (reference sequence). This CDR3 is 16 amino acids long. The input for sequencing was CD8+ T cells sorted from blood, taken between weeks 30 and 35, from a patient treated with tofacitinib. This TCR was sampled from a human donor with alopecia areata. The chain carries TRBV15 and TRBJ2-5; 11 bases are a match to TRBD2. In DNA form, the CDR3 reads TGTGCCACCAGCAATCAACTAGCGGGAGAGGGAGAGACCCAGTACTTC. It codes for CATSNQLAGEGETQYF.